This T cell receptor beta chain was recorded in a study of blood T cell repertoires in COVID-19. The ends were cut back, 2 bases at V and 0 bases at J, with 9 bases in the middle. CDR1 and CDR2 (germline): SGHRS, YFSETQ. CDR3 length: 15 amino acids. Method: immunoSEQ multiplex PCR; TCRdb's copy keeps in-frame clones and lacks some. The sample carries 150,000 to 190,000 clones, 80% recorded once. Material: peripheral blood. The TCR originated in a man between 60 and 70 years old with acute or convalescent COVID-19. The V gene is TRBV5-1, the J gene TRBJ2-1; no firm D call. The DNA for the CDR3 is TGCGCCAGCAGCTTCTCCATGAGCTCCTACAATGAGCAGTTCTTC. Its protein is CASSFSMSSYNEQFF.